This TCR beta chain comes out of a study of shared clonotypes between healthy human individuals. The protocol was immunoSEQ multiplex PCR, while the TCRdb copy is restricted to in-frame clones and leaves out a portion. The data contain approximately 2,000,000 clones, about nine tenths of them seen just once; the ten biggest clones take up approximately 0.41%. Partitioning of CD4+ cells yielded a CD45RA+ naive subset and a CD45RA-negative memory subset. Germline assignment: CDR1 MNHNS and CDR2 SASEGT. This CDR3 has 14 amino acids. With 10 bases clipped from V and 2 bases from J, the junction kept 7 bases outside the gene matches.

Sequencing was done on a sample of naive CD4+ T cells from PBMCs. Subset described: CD45RA+ positively selected. The chain is built from TRBV6-1 and TRBJ1-4; 7 bases are shared with TRBD1. This TCR derives from a man in his late teens or twenties in good health. Some clones in this sample may be carry-over from other donors' samples. The CDR3 sequence is CATLKQGTNEKLFF. The CDR3 DNA reads as TGTGCCACCTTGAAACAGGGGACTAATGAAAAACTGTTTTTT.